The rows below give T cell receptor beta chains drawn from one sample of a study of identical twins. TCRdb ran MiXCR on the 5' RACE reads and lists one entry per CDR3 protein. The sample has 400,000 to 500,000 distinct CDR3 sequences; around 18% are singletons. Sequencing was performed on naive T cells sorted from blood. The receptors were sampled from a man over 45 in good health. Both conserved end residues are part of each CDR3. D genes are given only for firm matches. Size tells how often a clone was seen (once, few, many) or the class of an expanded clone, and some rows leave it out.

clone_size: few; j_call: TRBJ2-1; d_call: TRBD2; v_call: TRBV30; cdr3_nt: TGTGCCTGGAGTGTACTGGGCCAGCGGGGAAATGAGCAGTTCTTC; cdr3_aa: CAWSVLGQRGNEQFF
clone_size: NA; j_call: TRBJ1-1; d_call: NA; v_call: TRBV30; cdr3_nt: TGTGCCTGGAGCCGCCACGGAACAGGGGCTTTCTTT; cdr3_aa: CAWSRHGTGAFF
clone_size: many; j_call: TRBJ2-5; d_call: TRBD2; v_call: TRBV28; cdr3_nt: TGTGCCAGCAGTTTAGCGGGGGGTAACTACCAAGAGACCCAGTACTTC; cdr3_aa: CASSLAGGNYQETQYF
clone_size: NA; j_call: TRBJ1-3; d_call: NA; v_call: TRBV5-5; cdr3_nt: TGTGCCAGCAGCTTGTTACTGGGGAGCTCTGGAAACACCATATATTTT; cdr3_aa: CASSLLLGSSGNTIYF
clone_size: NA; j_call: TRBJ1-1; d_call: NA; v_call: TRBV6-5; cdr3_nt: TGTGCCAGCAGTTATGGGGGCTATAACACTGAAGCTTTCTTT; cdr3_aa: CASSYGGYNTEAFF
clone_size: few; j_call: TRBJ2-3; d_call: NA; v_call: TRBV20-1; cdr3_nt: TGCAGTGCTAGAGCCTTACAGGTTTATAGCACAGATACGCAGTATTTT; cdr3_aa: CSARALQVYSTDTQYF
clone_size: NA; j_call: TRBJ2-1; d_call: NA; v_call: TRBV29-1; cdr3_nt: TGCAGCGTAACCCGGGCGTCCAATGAGCAGTTCTTC; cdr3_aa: CSVTRASNEQFF
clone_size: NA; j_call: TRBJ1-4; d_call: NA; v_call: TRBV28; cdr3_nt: TGTGCCAGCAGTCCGCTGACGGGTCGGAATGAAAAACTGTTTTTT; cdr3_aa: CASSPLTGRNEKLFF
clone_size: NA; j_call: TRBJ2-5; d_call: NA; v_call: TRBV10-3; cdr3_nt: TGTGCCATCAGTGAGTCCCCAGGCTGGGAGACCCAGTACTTC; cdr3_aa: CAISESPGWETQYF
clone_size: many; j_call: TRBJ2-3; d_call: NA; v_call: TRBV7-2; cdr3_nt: TGTGCCAGCAGCTTACAACAACACTCTAGCACAGATACGCAGTATTTT; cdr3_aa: CASSLQQHSSTDTQYF
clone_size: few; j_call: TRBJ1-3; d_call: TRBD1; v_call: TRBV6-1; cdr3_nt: TGTGCCAGCACCCCGGGGACAGCCTACGAAATTCGAAACACCATATATTTT; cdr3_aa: CASTPGTAYEIRNTIYF
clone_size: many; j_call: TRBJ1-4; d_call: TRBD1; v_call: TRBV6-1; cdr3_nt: TGTGCCAGCAGTCGAGAGGGGACAGGGAGAACTAATGAAAAACTGTTTTTT; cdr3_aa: CASSREGTGRTNEKLFF
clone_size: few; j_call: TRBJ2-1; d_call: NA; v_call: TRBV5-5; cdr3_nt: TGTGCCAGCAGCTTGTCAGGCAGGGTCATGTACAATGAGCAGTTCTTC; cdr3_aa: CASSLSGRVMYNEQFF
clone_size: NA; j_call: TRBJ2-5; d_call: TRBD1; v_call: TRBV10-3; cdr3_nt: TGTGCCATCAGGCAGGGGACAGGGCCCCAAGAGACCCAGTACTTC; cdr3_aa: CAIRQGTGPQETQYF
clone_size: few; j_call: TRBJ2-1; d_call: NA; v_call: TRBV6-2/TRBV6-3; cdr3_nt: TGTGCCAGCAGTTACTCGGCCGGGGCCAATGAGCAGTTCTTC; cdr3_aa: CASSYSAGANEQFF
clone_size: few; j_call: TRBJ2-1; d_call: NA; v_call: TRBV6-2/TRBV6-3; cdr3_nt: TGTGCCAGCAGTCCCCAATCAAAGCCCCGCAATGAGCAGTTCTTC; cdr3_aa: CASSPQSKPRNEQFF
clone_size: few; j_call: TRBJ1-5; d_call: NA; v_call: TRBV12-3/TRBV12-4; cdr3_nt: TGTGCCAGCAGTCGGGACATCCGGCAGCCCCAGCATTTT; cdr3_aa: CASSRDIRQPQHF
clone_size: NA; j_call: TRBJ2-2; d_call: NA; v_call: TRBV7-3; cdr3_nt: TGTGCCAGCAGCTTATCGGCCGGGAGCTTGTACGGGGAGCTGTTTTTT; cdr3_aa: CASSLSAGSLYGELFF
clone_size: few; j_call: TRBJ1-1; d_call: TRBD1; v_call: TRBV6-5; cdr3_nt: TGTGCCAGCAGTTCTTATCGACAGGGTCGGGTGAACACTGAAGCTTTCTTT; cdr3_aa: CASSSYRQGRVNTEAFF
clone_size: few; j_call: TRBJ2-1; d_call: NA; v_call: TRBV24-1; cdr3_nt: TGTGCCACCAGTGATTTGCCCAGCGGACCGTACAATGAGCAGTTCTTC; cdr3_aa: CATSDLPSGPYNEQFF
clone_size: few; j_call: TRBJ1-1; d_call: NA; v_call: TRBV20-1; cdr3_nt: TGCAGTGCTAGAGACCCCAGGGCGGACACTGAAGCTTTCTTT; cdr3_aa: CSARDPRADTEAFF
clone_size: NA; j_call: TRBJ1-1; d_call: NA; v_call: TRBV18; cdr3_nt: TGTGCCAGCTCACCCAGGGGCGACTTGTCGACCGCTGAAGCTTTCTTT; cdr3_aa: CASSPRGDLSTAEAFF
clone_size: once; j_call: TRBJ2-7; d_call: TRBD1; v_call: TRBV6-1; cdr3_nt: TGTGCCAGCAGCCGGACAGGGGGTAACTACGAGCAGTACTTC; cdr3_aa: CASSRTGGNYEQYF
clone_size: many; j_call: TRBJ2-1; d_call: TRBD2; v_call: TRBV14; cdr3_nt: TGTGCCAGCAGCCAAGGGGGACTAGTCGATGAGCAGTTCTTC; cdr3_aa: CASSQGGLVDEQFF
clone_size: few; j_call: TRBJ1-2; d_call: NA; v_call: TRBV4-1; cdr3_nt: TGCGCCAGCAGCCAGGCCCACCTTAGGGGAAGTAACTATGGCTACACCTTC; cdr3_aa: CASSQAHLRGSNYGYTF
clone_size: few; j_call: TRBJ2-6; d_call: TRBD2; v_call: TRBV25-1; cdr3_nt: TGTGCCAGCAGTCCTAGGGAGGGTAAAGGTGGGGCCAACGTCCTGACTTTC; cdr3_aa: CASSPREGKGGANVLTF
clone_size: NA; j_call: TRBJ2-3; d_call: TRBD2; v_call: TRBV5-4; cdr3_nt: TGTGCCAGCAGCTTGGGGGGCGGCGGGAGATCGACAGATACGCAGTATTTT; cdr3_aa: CASSLGGGGRSTDTQYF
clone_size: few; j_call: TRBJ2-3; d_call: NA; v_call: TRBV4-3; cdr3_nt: TGCGCCAGCAGCCAAGTGACGGTGGCCGGTGGCCCAGATACGCAGTATTTT; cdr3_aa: CASSQVTVAGGPDTQYF
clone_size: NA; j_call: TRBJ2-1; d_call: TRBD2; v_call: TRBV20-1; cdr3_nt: TGCAGTGCGGCTACTAGCGGAAGCTACAATGAGCAGTTCTTC; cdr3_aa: CSAATSGSYNEQFF
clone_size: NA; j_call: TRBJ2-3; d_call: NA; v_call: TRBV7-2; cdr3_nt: TGTGCCAGCAGCTCATGGGGGGAAGGTCTCGCAGATACGCAGTATTTT; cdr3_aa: CASSSWGEGLADTQYF
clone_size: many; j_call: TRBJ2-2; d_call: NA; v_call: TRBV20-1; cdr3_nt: TGCAGTGCTAGAGATACAGGGTACACCGGGGAGCTGTTTTTT; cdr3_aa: CSARDTGYTGELFF
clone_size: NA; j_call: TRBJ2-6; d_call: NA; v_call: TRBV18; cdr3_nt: TGTGCCAGCTCACCAAGTCGACAGCATAGCTCTGGGGCCAACGTCCTGACTTTC; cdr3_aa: CASSPSRQHSSGANVLTF
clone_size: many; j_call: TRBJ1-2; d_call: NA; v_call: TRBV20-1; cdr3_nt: TGCAGTGCTAGTTCCGACAGTAACTATGGCTACACCTTC; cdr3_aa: CSASSDSNYGYTF
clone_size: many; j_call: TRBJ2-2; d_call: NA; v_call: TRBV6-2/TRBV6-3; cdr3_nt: TGTGCCAGCAGAAGGCGGGCCTGGGACGGGGAGCTGTCTTTT; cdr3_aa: CASRRRAWDGELSF
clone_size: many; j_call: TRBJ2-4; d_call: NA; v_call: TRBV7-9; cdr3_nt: TGTGCCAGCAGCCCAGGGATACTAGCCAAAAACATTCAGTACTTC; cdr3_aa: CASSPGILAKNIQYF
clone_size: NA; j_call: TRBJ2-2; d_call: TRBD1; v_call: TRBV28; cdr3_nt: TGTGCCAGCAGTTTCCCAGGACAGGGGACCGGGGAGCTGTTTTTT; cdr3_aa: CASSFPGQGTGELFF
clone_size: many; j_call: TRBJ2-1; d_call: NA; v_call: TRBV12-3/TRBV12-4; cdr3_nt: TGTGCCAGCAGTATCGGGACGGGGCCGTTCTTC; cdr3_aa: CASSIGTGPFF
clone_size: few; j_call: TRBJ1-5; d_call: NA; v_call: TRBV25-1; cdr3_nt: TGTGCCAGCAGTGACAGGGGCTGGAATCAGCCCCAGCATTTT; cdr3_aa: CASSDRGWNQPQHF
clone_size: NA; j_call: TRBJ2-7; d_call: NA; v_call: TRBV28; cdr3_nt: TGTGCCAGCAGTGCTCGCGTGATGGAAGCCTTATACGAGCAGTACTTC; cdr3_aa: CASSARVMEALYEQYF
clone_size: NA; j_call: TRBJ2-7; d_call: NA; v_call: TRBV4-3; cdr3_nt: TGCGCCAGCAGCCAAGTTTGGGGGGACAACTCCTACGAGCAGTACTTC; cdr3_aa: CASSQVWGDNSYEQYF
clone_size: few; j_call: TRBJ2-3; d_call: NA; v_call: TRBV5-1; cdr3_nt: TGCGCCAGCAGCTTGGATGTAGGCGGGGCAGATACGCAGTATTTT; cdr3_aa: CASSLDVGGADTQYF
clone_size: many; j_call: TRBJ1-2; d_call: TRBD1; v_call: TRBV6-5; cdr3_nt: TGTGCCAGCAGTTACGGAAGGACAGGGGTTGGTGGCTACACCTTC; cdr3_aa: CASSYGRTGVGGYTF
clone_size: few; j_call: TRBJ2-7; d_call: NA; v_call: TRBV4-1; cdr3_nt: TGCGCCAGCAGCCAAGAACCGGCCTCCTACGAGCAGTACTTC; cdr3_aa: CASSQEPASYEQYF
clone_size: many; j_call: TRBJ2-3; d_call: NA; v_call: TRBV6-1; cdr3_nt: TGTGCCAGCACGGAAGGGGTCAGTAACCTGGATACGCAGTATTTT; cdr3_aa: CASTEGVSNLDTQYF
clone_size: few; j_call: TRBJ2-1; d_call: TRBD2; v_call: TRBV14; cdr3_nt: TGTGCCAGCAGCCCCGACGGGGCTAGCGGGTTCATCCACAATGAGCAGTTCTTC; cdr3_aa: CASSPDGASGFIHNEQFF
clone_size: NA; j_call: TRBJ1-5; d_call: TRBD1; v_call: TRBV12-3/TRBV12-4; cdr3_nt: TGTGCCAGCAGTCCCGGACAGGGGGCAAATCGCAATCAGCCCCAGCATTTT; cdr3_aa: CASSPGQGANRNQPQHF
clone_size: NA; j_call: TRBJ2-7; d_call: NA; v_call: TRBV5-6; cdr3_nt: TGTGCCAGCAGCTTCAGGGTCGGGTACTTC; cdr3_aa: CASSFRVGYF
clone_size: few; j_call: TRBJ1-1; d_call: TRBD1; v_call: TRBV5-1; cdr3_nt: TGCGCCAGCAGCCACGAGACAGGGGGATCGGAAGCTTTCTTT; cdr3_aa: CASSHETGGSEAFF
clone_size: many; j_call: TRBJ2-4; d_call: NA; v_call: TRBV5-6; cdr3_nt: TGTGCCAGCAGCTTGGTTAAAAACATTCAGTACTTC; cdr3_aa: CASSLVKNIQYF
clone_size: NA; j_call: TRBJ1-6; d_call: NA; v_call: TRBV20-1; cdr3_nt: TGCAGTGCTGGACCCCGATATCAAACGGGACTTAATAATTCACCCCTCCACTTT; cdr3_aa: CSAGPRYQTGLNNSPLHF
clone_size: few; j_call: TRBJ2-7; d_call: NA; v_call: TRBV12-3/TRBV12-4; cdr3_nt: TGTGCCAGCAGTAACCGATCGGGACGAACCTACGAGCAGTACTTC; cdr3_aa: CASSNRSGRTYEQYF
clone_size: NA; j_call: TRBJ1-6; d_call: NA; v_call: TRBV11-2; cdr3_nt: TGTGCCAGCAGCTTTACGGGGTATAATTCACCCCTCCACTTT; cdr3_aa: CASSFTGYNSPLHF
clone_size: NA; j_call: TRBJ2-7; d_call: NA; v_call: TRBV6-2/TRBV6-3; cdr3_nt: TGTGCCAGCACGGTAGGGTACATCTACGAGCAGTACTTC; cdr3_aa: CASTVGYIYEQYF
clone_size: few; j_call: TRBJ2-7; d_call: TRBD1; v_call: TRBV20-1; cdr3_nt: TGCAGTGCTATCGACCTTACAGGGGGCTACGAGCAGTACTTC; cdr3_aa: CSAIDLTGGYEQYF
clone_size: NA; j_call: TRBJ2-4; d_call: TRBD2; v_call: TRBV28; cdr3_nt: TGTGCCAGCAGTTTGCCCGGGGGACTAGCGGGAACCAAAAACATTCAGTACTTC; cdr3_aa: CASSLPGGLAGTKNIQYF
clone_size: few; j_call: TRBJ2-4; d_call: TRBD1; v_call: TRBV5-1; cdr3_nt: TGCGCCAGCAGCTTTCGGACAGGGGAAGCCAAAAACATTCAGTACTTC; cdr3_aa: CASSFRTGEAKNIQYF
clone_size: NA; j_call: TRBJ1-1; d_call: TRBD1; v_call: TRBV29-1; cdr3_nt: TGCAGCGCGGACAGGGGAGGGACTGAAGCTTTCTTT; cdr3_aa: CSADRGGTEAFF
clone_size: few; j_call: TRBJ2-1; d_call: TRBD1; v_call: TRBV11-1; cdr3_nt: TGTGCCAGCAGCTTTAGGGGTGGGACAGGGGGAGCCCGGAATGAGCAGTTCTTC; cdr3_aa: CASSFRGGTGGARNEQFF
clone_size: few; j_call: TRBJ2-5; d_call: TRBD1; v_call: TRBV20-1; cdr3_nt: TGCAGTGCTTGGGGGACCCCCGGGACAGGGGAATTAGGGACCCAGTACTTC; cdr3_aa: CSAWGTPGTGELGTQYF
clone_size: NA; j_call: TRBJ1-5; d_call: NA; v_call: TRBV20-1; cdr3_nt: TGCAGTGCTAGACCAGTACAGAGCAATCAGCCCCAGCATTTT; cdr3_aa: CSARPVQSNQPQHF